The 28 T cell receptor beta chains below all came from one sample that was sequenced in a study of T-cell reconstitution after alpha-beta-depleted transplantation in children. TCRbeta library construction was performed incorporating unique molecular identifiers. TCRdb re-analysed the PCR reads in MiXCR, keeping a single row per CDR3 protein. The table has around 490,000 distinct CDR3 sequences, more than 9.5% seen once; the top ten hold approximately 14%. Source: PBMCs, mostly from graft donor cells, taken 180 days after TCRalphabeta/CD19-depleted stem cell transplant. These TCRs come from a female patient aged 2-10 years who had a stem cell transplant for aplastic anemia, so the T cells may come from the graft donor.

This clonotype was detected a few times. The chain recombines TRBV5-6 with TRBJ2-7, with 7 bases matching TRBD2. J lost 4 bases, V lost 4 bases, and 8 bases had no gene match. In germline, CDR1 is SGHDT, CDR2 YYEEEE. This CDR3 has 14 residues. CDR3 DNA sequence: TGTGCCAGCAGCCCCGCCGGGAGGACTTACGAGCAGTACTTC. Encoded protein: CASSPAGRTYEQYF.

This clonotype was detected a few times. V gene TRBV18 combines with J gene TRBJ2-5, with D unresolved. V gave up 6 bases and J gave up 0 bases, with 14 bases separating them. Per germline, CDR1 KGHSH and CDR2 LQKENI. The CDR3 sequence is 15 residues long. The CDR3, as DNA: TGTGCCAGCTCCCTCCTCGCTGGGGACCAAGAGACCCAGTACTTC. This gives the protein CASSLLAGDQETQYF.

This clonotype occurred a few times. This chain's CDR3 is CASSTPTSGSYNEQFF. CDR3 nucleotide sequence: TGTGCCAGCAGCACCCCGACTAGCGGATCGTACAATGAGCAGTTCTTC. This rearrangement joins TRBV7-2 to TRBJ2-1; TRBD2 matches 9 bases. V lost 5 bases to trimming and J lost 4 bases; unmatched junction nucleotides: 9. The CDR3 extends over 16 amino acids. CDR1 is SGHTA, CDR2 FQGNSA, per germline. The full variable domain, in which reference TRBV7-2 and TRBJ2-1 provide the parts outside the CDR3, is GAGVSQSPSNKVTEKGKDVELRCDPISGHTALYWYRQSLGQGLEFLIYFQGNSAPDKSGLPSDRFSAERTGGSVSTLTIQRTQQEDSAVYLCASSTPTSGSYNEQFFGPGTRLTVL.

V usage is TRBV9 and J usage is TRBJ2-2, with TRBD2 matching 10 bases. Germline lookup yields CDR1 SGDLS and CDR2 YYNGEE. This CDR3 region has 17 residues. V shed 0 bases, J shed 0 bases, and the junction held 2 bases outside the gene matches. CDR3 nucleotide sequence: TGTGCCAGCAGCGTAGCTAGCGGGAGACCGAACACCGGGGAGCTGTTTTTT. This sequence encodes CASSVASGRPNTGELFF.

In its sample, this clonotype was seen a few times. The chain has TRBV9 and TRBJ1-5; 7 bases are shared with TRBD1. Germline V lookup: CDR1 SGDLS, CDR2 YYNGEE. CDR3 length: 16 residues. Unmatched junction bases numbered 9, after V lost 4 bases and J lost 2 bases. The CDR3 DNA sequence: TGTGCCAGCAGCCCAAGCGATACAGGGGGCAATCAGCCCCAGCATTTT. Residues: CASSPSDTGGNQPQHF.

This clonotype was counted only a few times. The chain employs TRBV28 and TRBJ2-1; no reliable D call. In germline, CDR1 is MDHEN, CDR2 SYDVKM. The V end lost 3 bases, the J end lost 3 bases, and 6 bases lay between the germline ends. The CDR3 is 13 amino acids. CDR3 amino acids: CASSFMDYNEQFF. DNA for the CDR3: TGTGCCAGCAGTTTTATGGACTACAATGAGCAGTTCTTC.

This chain links TRBV10-3 with TRBJ1-5; D is uncertain. Germline-derived CDR1 and CDR2 are ENHRY and SYGVKD. The germline V and J ends were trimmed by 4 bases and 0 bases, with 4 bases remaining between them. The CDR3 runs 13 residues. The CDR3 sequence: CAISGDSNQPQHF. Written as DNA, the CDR3 is TGTGCCATCAGTGGAGATAGCAATCAGCCCCAGCATTTT.

The genes are TRBV7-6 and TRBJ1-4; D may be TRBD1 (5 bases). The CDR3 spans 14 residues. Germline CDR1 is SGHVS and CDR2 is FNYEAQ. The germline V and J ends were trimmed by 4 bases and 8 bases, with 14 bases remaining between them. The chain's CDR3 is CASSSRVVPEKLFF. CDR3 nucleotides: TGTGCCAGCAGCTCCAGGGTCGTACCGGAAAAACTGTTTTTT.

V and J are TRBV6-2 or TRBV6-3 and TRBJ2-7, with D perhaps matching TRBD1 or TRBD2 (5 bases each). The CDR3 has 18 amino acids. Germline values: CDR1 MNHEY, CDR2 SVGEGT. Trimming removed 0 bases at V and 3 bases at J, with 21 bases between. CDR3 in DNA: TGTGCCAGCAGTTACTCGGGTTCGGGACGGGCCCCTCTCTACGAGCAGTACGTC. Translation: CASSYSGSGRAPLYEQYV.

The rearrangement joins TRBV18 to TRBJ1-4, with 9 bases aligning to TRBD1. Germline CDR1 KGHSH, CDR2 LQKENI. This CDR3 comprises 15 residues. Germline trimming cut 6 bases from V and 8 bases from J; bases unmatched to any gene: 10. CDR3: CASSLNRGPREKLFF. In DNA form, the CDR3 reads TGTGCCAGCTCCCTCAACAGGGGGCCTAGGGAAAAACTGTTTTTT.

In its sample, this clonotype was seen a few times. This sequence joins TRBV24-1 and TRBJ2-2; TRBD1 matches at 7 bases. The CDR3 covers 14 residues. CDR1 and CDR2 from the germline V gene are KGHDR and SFDVKD. The ends lost 5 bases at V and 8 bases at J; junction bases unmatched: 7. The CDR3 region has the DNA TGTGCCACCAGTGGGGGACAGCCGATTGGGGAGCTGTTTTTT. Translating it yields CATSGGQPIGELFF.

This clonotype was seen only a few times. The rearrangement links TRBV15 to TRBJ1-5; perhaps TRBD1 as D (5 bases). Trimming cost V 4 bases and J 5 bases, with 18 bases left between them. Germline assignment: CDR1 LNHNV and CDR2 YYDKDF (reference sequence). The CDR3 is made up of 16 amino acids. CDR3 amino acids: CATSTNPGSPDQPQHF. In nucleotides, the CDR3 is TGTGCCACCAGCACTAACCCAGGGTCACCGGATCAGCCCCAGCATTTT. Variable domain in full (rest from reference TRBV15 and TRBJ1-5): DAMVIQNPRYQVTQFGKPVTLSCSQTLNHNVMYWYQQKSSQAPKLLFHYYDKDFNNEADTPDNFQSRRPNTSFCFLDIRSPGLGDTAMYLCATSTNPGSPDQPQHFGDGTRLSIL.

This chain links TRBV5-1 with TRBJ2-1; tentatively, D is TRBD2 (6 bases). Trimming took off 3 bases at V and 3 bases at J, with 16 bases between the two ends. Germline CDR1 and CDR2: SGHRS and YFSETQ. The CDR3 has 16 residues. CDR3: CASSSRREYGYNEQFF. CDR3 coding DNA: TGCGCCAGCAGCTCTAGGAGGGAGTATGGCTACAATGAGCAGTTCTTC.

The table lists this clonotype with a few counts. Being one base from a much bigger clone, this may be a read error. The chain has TRBV7-2 and TRBJ2-5, with D tentatively TRBD2 (6 bases). The CDR3 has 14 residues. V lost 1 base and J lost 0, with 6 bases in between. Germline V gene data show CDR1 as SGHTA and CDR2 as FQGNSA. CDR3 nucleotide sequence: TGTGCCAGCAGCTTAGGCGGGGACCAAGAGACCCAGTACTTC. This translates into CASSLGGDQETQYF.

Turning to this clonotype: This may stem from a read error, because a much larger clone lies one nucleotide away. The chain is built from TRBV29-1 and TRBJ2-5, with D perhaps matching TRBD2 (6 bases). With 5 bases removed from V and 4 bases from J, the gap between germline ends came to 14 bases. The CDR3 consists of 13 residues. Germline CDR1 is SQVTM and CDR2 is ANQGSEA. In DNA, the CDR3 is TGCAGCGTTTCTCGGGGGATGGGAGAGACCCAGTACTTC. This codes for CSVSRGMGETQYF.

The table lists this clonotype with many counts. The J gene is TRBJ1-1, the V gene TRBV5-1; 9 nucleotides match TRBD1. This CDR3 has 14 residues. Germline V gene data show CDR1 as SGHRS and CDR2 as YFSETQ. J lost 5 bases, V lost 3 bases, and 5 bases had no gene match. The CDR3 bases are TGCGCCAGCAGCTCAGGGACAGGGCTGACTGAAGCTTTCTTT. It specifies CASSSGTGLTEAFF.

This clonotype was counted only a few times. The rearrangement uses TRBV7-2 and TRBJ2-1; D unclear. CDR1 SGHTA and CDR2 FQGNSA come from the germline V gene. The CDR3 consists of 17 residues. V shed 3 bases and J shed 0 bases, with 15 bases lying between them. In DNA form, the CDR3 reads TGTGCCAGCAGCTTTACTGCCCTCCCAAGCTCCTACAATGAGCAGTTCTTC. Translation gives CASSFTALPSSYNEQFF.

In its sample, this clonotype was seen a few times. V is TRBV6-2 or TRBV6-3 and J is TRBJ2-1; a weak D match, TRBD2 (5 bases). The CDR3 loop spans 13 amino acids. CDR1 is MNHEY and CDR2 is SVGEGT in the germline V gene. Trimming left V 5 bases short and J 1 base short, with 6 bases between. CDR3 amino acids: CASSIASYNEQFF. As DNA, the CDR3 is TGTGCCAGCAGTATAGCGTCCTACAATGAGCAGTTCTTC.

This clonotype was picked up many times. The chain is built from TRBV12-3 or TRBV12-4 and TRBJ2-3, with D maybe TRBD2 (6 bases). The V and J ends lost 3 bases and 6 bases respectively, with 13 bases between them. The CDR3 has 14 amino acids. CDR3 residues: CASSLVAEVDTQYF. As DNA, the CDR3 is TGTGCCAGCAGTTTGGTAGCGGAAGTGGATACGCAGTATTTT.

This chain uses TRBV24-1 with TRBJ2-2; D might be TRBD1 or TRBD2, each matching 5 bases. This CDR3 region has 19 residues. CDR1 KGHDR and CDR2 SFDVKD come from the germline V gene. V was pared by 0 bases and J by 1 base, with 17 bases between. CDR3 loop: CATSDLGTVFGQNTGELFF. The CDR3 DNA follows: TGTGCCACCAGTGATTTGGGGACGGTTTTCGGGCAGAACACCGGGGAGCTGTTTTTT.

This sequence joins TRBV4-2 and TRBJ2-5; 16 bases map to TRBD2. The CDR3 is made up of 19 amino acids. V shed 1 base and J 5 bases; nucleotides not matched to a gene: 10. Germline V lookup: CDR1 LGHNA, CDR2 YNFKEQ. CDR3 nucleotides: TGTGCCAGCAGCCAAGTGCCCGGGACTAGCGGGAGGGCAGAGGAGACCCAGTACTTC. Protein product: CASSQVPGTSGRAEETQYF.

This clonotype was observed a few times. The chain uses TRBV5-1 and TRBJ1-1; D ambiguous. The V gene's germline CDR1 is SGHRS and CDR2 YFSETQ. This CDR3 has 16 residues. V lost 0 bases and J 2 bases, leaving 14 bases between the germline ends. The CDR3 region has the DNA TGCGCCAGCAGCTTGGCCAACCCCTGGGTAAACACTGAAGCTTTCTTT. Encoded protein: CASSLANPWVNTEAFF.

This clonotype was seen a handful of times. This chain links TRBV9 with TRBJ2-5; D unclear. V shed 1 base and J shed 3 bases, with 7 bases lying between them. The germline V gene encodes CDR1 SGDLS and CDR2 YYNGEE. The CDR3 contains 13 residues. As DNA, the CDR3 is TGTGCCAGCAGCGTAAGGCCAGAAGAGACCCAGTACTTC. Encoded protein: CASSVRPEETQYF.

This clonotype was detected ten times or more. The chain uses TRBV10-3 and TRBJ2-7; D possibly matches TRBD1 or TRBD2 (7 bases each). V gave up 7 bases and J gave up 7 bases, with 17 bases separating them. This CDR3 region has 13 residues. The germline V gene encodes CDR1 ENHRY and CDR2 SYGVKD. CDR3 coding DNA: TGTGCCATCACGGGGACAGCGCGGGGGGAGCAGTACTTC. Its protein product is CAITGTARGEQYF.

This clonotype was seen a few times. J is TRBJ2-1 and V is TRBV12-3 or TRBV12-4, with 8 bases lining up with TRBD2. The CDR3 runs to 15 residues. V was pared by 5 bases and J by 1 base, with 4 bases of the junction left unmatched. Written as DNA, the CDR3 is TGTGCCAGCAGTAGAGTAGCGGGGTCCTACAATGAGCAGTTCTTC. This sequence encodes CASSRVAGSYNEQFF.

This chain connects TRBV2 to TRBJ2-2; D is ambiguous. This CDR3 comprises 16 residues. The V gene's germline CDR1 is SNHLY and CDR2 FYNNEI. V lost 3 bases, J lost 6 bases, and 17 bases lay in between. The CDR3 sequence: CASSDRQLRFPGELFF. The CDR3 region has the DNA TGTGCCAGCAGTGACAGGCAATTAAGGTTCCCCGGGGAGCTGTTTTTT.

This clonotype was counted only a few times. The rearrangement links TRBV29-1 to TRBJ2-1, with 11 bases lining up with TRBD1. Germline V gene sequence: CDR1 SQVTM, CDR2 ANQGSEA. Unmatched junction bases numbered 7, after V lost 6 bases and J lost 3 bases. CDR3 length: 15 residues. In DNA form, the CDR3 reads TGCAGCGTACTGTCCGGGACAGGGGGCTACAATGAGCAGTTCTTC. Its protein product is CSVLSGTGGYNEQFF.

This clonotype was seen repeatedly, ten times or more. The chain joins TRBV5-1 to TRBJ2-7, with D perhaps TRBD2 (5 bases). V lost 0 bases and J 6 bases, leaving 7 bases between the germline ends. Germline V lookup: CDR1 SGHRS, CDR2 YFSETQ. This CDR3 has 12 amino acids. The CDR3 nucleotides are TGCGCCAGCAGCTTGGACGGAGGCGAGCAGTACGTC. Its protein is CASSLDGGEQYV.